This TCR beta chain comes out of a study of identical twins. Whole-study results and caveats: Carriage of fewer insertions was seen in abundant cord blood beta clonotypes, whereas memory repertoires showed none. Partial confounding of zero-insertion analyses by invariant MAIT and iNKT cells was possible.

This clonotype was counted only a few times. Its antigen remains unidentified. In every case, the donor was a healthy Caucasian. Via MiXCR, TCRdb re-called the 5' RACE reads, giving one row per CDR3 protein. The sample records 250,000 or so distinct CDR3 sequences, about 8% being singletons. These data are also associated with another study on yellow fever vaccine responses in identical twins.

The origin of this receptor is a woman aged 18-29 years in good health. The sample comprised CD8+ T cells sorted from blood.

The CDR3 region is CASRRTSGSIDTQYF. CDR3 DNA: TGTGCCAGCAGGCGGACTAGCGGGAGTATAGATACGCAGTATTTT. The chain employs TRBV2 and TRBJ2-3, with 13 bases aligning to TRBD2. The CDR3 length is 15 residues. Trimming removed 6 bases from V and 5 bases from J; junction bases left unmatched: 5. Germline loops: CDR1 SNHLY, CDR2 FYNNEI.